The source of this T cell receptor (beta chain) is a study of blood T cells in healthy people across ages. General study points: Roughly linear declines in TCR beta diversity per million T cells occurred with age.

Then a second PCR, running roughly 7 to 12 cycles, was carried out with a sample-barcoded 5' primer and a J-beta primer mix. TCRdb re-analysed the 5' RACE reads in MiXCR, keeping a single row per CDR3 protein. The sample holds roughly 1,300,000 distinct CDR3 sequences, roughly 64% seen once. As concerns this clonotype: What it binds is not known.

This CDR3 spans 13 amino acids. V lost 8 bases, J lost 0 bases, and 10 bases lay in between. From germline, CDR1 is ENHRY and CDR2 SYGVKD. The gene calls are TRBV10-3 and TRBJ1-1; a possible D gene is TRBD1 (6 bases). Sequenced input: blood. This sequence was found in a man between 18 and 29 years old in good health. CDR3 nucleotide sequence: TGTGCCATCGCGGGGGCCGTGAACACTGAAGCTTTCTTT. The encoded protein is CAIAGAVNTEAFF.